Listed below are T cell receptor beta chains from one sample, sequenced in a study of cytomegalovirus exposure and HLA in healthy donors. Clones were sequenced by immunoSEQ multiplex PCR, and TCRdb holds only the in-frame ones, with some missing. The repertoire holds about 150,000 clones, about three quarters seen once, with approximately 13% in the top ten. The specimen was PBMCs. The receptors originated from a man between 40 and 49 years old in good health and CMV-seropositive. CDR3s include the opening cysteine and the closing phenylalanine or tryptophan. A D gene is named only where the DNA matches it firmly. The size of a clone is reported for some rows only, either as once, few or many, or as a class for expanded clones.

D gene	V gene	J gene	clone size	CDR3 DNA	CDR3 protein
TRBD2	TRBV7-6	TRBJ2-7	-	TGTGCCAGCAGCTTAGATTCTCTAGCGGGAACCTACGAGCAGTACTTC	CASSLDSLAGTYEQYF
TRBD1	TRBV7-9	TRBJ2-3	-	TGTGCCAGCAGCTTTACCGGGACAGCAACCACAGATACGCAGTATTTT	CASSFTGTATTDTQYF
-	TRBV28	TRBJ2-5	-	TGTGCCAGCAGTTTGAGGACAGTTCGGGAGACCCAGTACTTC	CASSLRTVRETQYF
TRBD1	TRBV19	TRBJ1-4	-	TGTGCCAGTAGTCCCGGGGCCCAGGGGGCCAAACTGTTTTTT	CASSPGAQGAKLFF
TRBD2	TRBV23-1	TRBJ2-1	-	TGCGCCAGCAGCTACAAGTGGCTAGCGGGAAGGTGTGAGCAGTTCTTC	CASSYKWLAGRCEQFF
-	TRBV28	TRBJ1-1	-	TGTGCCAGCAATCCCACAGGTTTCGGGAACACTGAAGCTTTCTTT	CASNPTGFGNTEAFF
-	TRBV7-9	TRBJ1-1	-	TGTTCCAGCAGCCCCCAACAGGGCGGGACTGAAGCTTTCTTT	CSSSPQQGGTEAFF
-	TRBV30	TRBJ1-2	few	TGTGCCTGGAGTGTTGCGGACTATGGCTACACCTTC	CAWSVADYGYTF
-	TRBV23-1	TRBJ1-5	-	TGCGCCAGCAGTGAACAGGCCAGGCATAGCAATCAGCCCCAGCATTTT	CASSEQARHSNQPQHF
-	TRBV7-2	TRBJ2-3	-	TGTGCCAGCAGCCCGGTAGCGGATCCCACAGATACGCAGTATTTT	CASSPVADPTDTQYF
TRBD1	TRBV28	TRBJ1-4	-	TGTGCCAGCTCTCCGGGACAGCAAAAAGAAAAACTGTTTTTT	CASSPGQQKEKLFF
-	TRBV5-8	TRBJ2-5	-	TGTGCCAGCAGCCCCCGGCAGGTAGAGACCCAGTACTTC	CASSPRQVETQYF
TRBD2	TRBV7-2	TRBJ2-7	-	TGTGCCAGCAGCTTCCTCGAGAGGGGAGGGGATGAGCAGTACTTC	CASSFLERGGDEQYF
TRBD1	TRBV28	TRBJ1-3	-	TGTGCCAGCAGTCCTACCACAGGGGCTTTATCTGGAAACACCATATATTTT	CASSPTTGALSGNTIYF